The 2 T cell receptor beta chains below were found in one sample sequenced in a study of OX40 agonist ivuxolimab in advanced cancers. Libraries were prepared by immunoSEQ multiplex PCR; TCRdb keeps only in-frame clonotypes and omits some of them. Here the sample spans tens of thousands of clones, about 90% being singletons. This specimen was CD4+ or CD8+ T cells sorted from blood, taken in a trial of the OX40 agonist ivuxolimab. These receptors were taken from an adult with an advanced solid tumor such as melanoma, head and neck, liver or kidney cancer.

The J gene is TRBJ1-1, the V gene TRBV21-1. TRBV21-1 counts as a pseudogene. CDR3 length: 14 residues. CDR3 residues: CASSKGAQNTEAFF. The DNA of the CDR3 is TGTGCCAGCAGCAAAGGCGCGCAGAACACTGAAGCTTTCTTT.

CDR3 loop: CASRKDRGSGETQYF. The CDR3, as DNA: TGTGCCAGCAGAAAGGACAGGGGGAGCGGAGAGACCCAGTACTTC. The chain has TRBV2 and TRBJ2-5; TRBD1 matches 10 bases. V shed 6 bases and J 4 bases; nucleotides not matched to a gene: 8. This CDR3 contains 15 residues. Germline V gene lookup returns CDR1 SNHLY and CDR2 FYNNEI.